This is a list of T cell receptor beta chains from one sample in a study of T cells in Graves' hyperthyroidism and ophthalmopathy. TCRdb re-called the multiplex PCR reads with MiXCR, one entry per CDR3 protein. The sample carries 410,000 or so distinct CDR3 sequences, over 12% recorded once. The source material was blood. The receptors here all came from a man between 18 and 29 years old with Graves' ophthalmopathy. Both conserved end residues are part of each CDR3. The order of the fields is V gene, clone size, J gene, D gene, CDR3 DNA, CDR3 protein. The D gene is left open where the match is weak. Clone size is given for some rows only: seen once, a few or many times, or a class if the clone is expanded.

>TRBV29-1|few|TRBJ2-7|.
TGCAGCGTTGTGTCACAGGCAACCTACGAGCAGTACTTC
CSVVSQATYEQYF
>TRBV10-3|few|TRBJ2-5|.
TGTGCCATCAGTGTACAGGGAAAGAAAGAGACCCAGTACTTC
CAISVQGKKETQYF
>TRBV5-1|many|TRBJ2-5|.
TGTGCCAGCAGTTTAGGGCTAGCACAAGAGACCCAGTACTTC
CASSLGLAQETQYF
>TRBV11-2|many|TRBJ2-6|.
TGTGCCAGCAGCTGGGGTGGGGTTACTGGGGCCAACGTCCTGACTTTC
CASSWGGVTGANVLTF
>TRBV6-1|.|TRBJ1-2|.
TGTACCAGCAGTCCCCGTGGCGGGATCAACTATGGCTACACCTTC
CTSSPRGGINYGYTF
>TRBV4-2|many|TRBJ2-5|.
TGTGCCAGCAGCCAAGATGTCCGTGGGGCGGGGACCCAGTACTTC
CASSQDVRGAGTQYF
>TRBV6-1|.|TRBJ1-2|TRBD1
TGTGCCAGCAGGGTCCGGACAGGGTACGGTGGCTACACCTTC
CASRVRTGYGGYTF
>TRBV6-5|few|TRBJ1-2|.
TGTGCCAGCAGTTACGGGACCGTCCTCTATGGCTACACCTTC
CASSYGTVLYGYTF
>TRBV18|.|TRBJ2-1|.
TGTGCCAGCTCACCCCGATTTTCTAGGTCCAATGAGCAGTTCTTC
CASSPRFSRSNEQFF
>TRBV27|.|TRBJ2-1|.
TGTGCCAGCAGTTGGCAAGGGGCAATCTATGAGCAGTTCTTC
CASSWQGAIYEQFF
>TRBV7-8|many|TRBJ1-1|.
TGTGCCAGCAGCGACCCGAACACTGAAGCTTTCTTT
CASSDPNTEAFF